What follows are 16 T cell receptor beta chains derived from one specimen sequenced in a study of blood T cell repertoires in COVID-19. Clones were read by immunoSEQ multiplex PCR, and TCRdb kept only the in-frame ones, dropping some. The data contain fewer than 250,000 clones, nearly 90% of them seen just once; the ten biggest clones take up roughly a tenth. The specimen sequenced was PBMCs or T cells enriched from blood (not recorded which). The origin of the receptors is a man aged 25-45 years who had recovered from COVID-19.

Here the CDR3 DNA reads TGTGCCACCACAATCGTGGAGATACACTCTGGGGCCAACGTCCTGACTTTC. Protein sequence: CATTIVEIHSGANVLTF. The chain couples TRBV5-8 to TRBJ2-6; no firm D call. The V gene's germline CDR1 is SGHTS and CDR2 YDEGEE. Trimming pared 9 bases from V and 0 bases from J, leaving 19 bases between. The length of the CDR3 is 17 residues.

V and J are TRBV7-2 and TRBJ2-7; D perhaps matches TRBD2 (5 bases). Looked up from germline, CDR1 is SGHTA and CDR2 is FQGNSA. Trimming removed 2 bases at V and 1 base at J, with 9 bases between. The CDR3 loop spans 14 amino acids. The CDR3 is CASSLMGGSYEQYF. The CDR3 region has the DNA TGTGCCAGCAGCTTAATGGGCGGGTCCTACGAGCAGTACTTC.

This rearrangement joins TRBV30 to TRBJ1-6, with D maybe TRBD1 (6 bases). Per germline, CDR1 GTSNPN and CDR2 SVGIG (reference sequence). This CDR3 is 13 amino acids long. The V gene lost 5 bases and the J gene lost 11 bases, with 16 bases spanning the gap. CDR3 in DNA: TGTGCCTGGGGCGGACAGCCTGGGACACCCCTCCACTTT. Translating gives CAWGGQPGTPLHF. The variable domain in full, completed from reference TRBV30 and TRBJ1-6, reads SQTIHQWPATLVQPVGSPLSLECTVEGTSNPNLYWYRQAAGRGLQLLFYSVGIGQISSEVPQNLSASRPQDRQFILSSKKLLLSDSGFYLCAWGGQPGTPLHFGNGTRLTVT.

This clone was detected only a few times. This chain joins TRBV27 and TRBJ1-2; maybe TRBD1 (6 bases). The CDR3 has 17 residues. CDR1 MNHEY and CDR2 SMNVEV come from the germline V gene (reference sequence). V was pared by 5 bases and J by 0 bases, with 19 bases between. CDR3 amino acids: CASSPWTDTTPNYGYTF. The CDR3 DNA reads TGTGCCAGCAGTCCATGGACAGATACTACTCCTAACTATGGCTACACCTTC.

V and J are TRBV6-6 and TRBJ1-6; TRBD1 aligns across 7 bases. This CDR3 is 14 amino acids long. CDR1 is MNHNY and CDR2 is SVGAGI in the germline V gene (reference sequence). Losses at the gene ends were 6 bases for V and 9 bases for J; bases not matched to a gene: 8. DNA for the CDR3: TGTGCCAGCAGCCCAAGGGACAGTTTTTCACCCCTCCACTTT. Amino acid sequence: CASSPRDSFSPLHF.

The J gene is TRBJ2-7, the V gene TRBV6-5, with TRBD1 matching over 10 bases. V trimming: 0 bases; J trimming: 2 bases; junction bases outside the gene matches: 4. This CDR3 is built from 16 residues. Germline V lookup: CDR1 MNHEY, CDR2 SVGAGI. CDR3 amino acids: CASSYSGTGDTYEQYF. CDR3 DNA sequence: TGTGCCAGCAGTTACTCAGGGACAGGGGACACCTACGAGCAGTACTTC.

This rearrangement joins TRBV29-1 to TRBJ2-2, with 12 positions matching TRBD2. The V gene's germline CDR1 is SQVTM and CDR2 ANQGSEA. With V trimmed by 5 bases and J by 5 bases, 9 bases remained unmatched. This CDR3 is 16 amino acids long. As DNA, the CDR3 is TGCAGCGTTTCAAGACTAGCGGGAGCCGGGACCGGGGAGCTGTTTTTT. Its protein product is CSVSRLAGAGTGELFF.

The chain couples TRBV7-9 to TRBJ1-6; TRBD1 matches 9 bases. Germline assignment: CDR1 SEHNR and CDR2 FQNEAQ (reference sequence). The CDR3 runs 17 residues. Unmatched junction bases numbered 9, after V lost 0 bases and J lost 9 bases. The CDR3 DNA follows: TGTGCCAGCAGCTTAGCTCGCGGTCCGACAGGGGGTTCACCCCTCCACTTT. Encoded protein: CASSLARGPTGGSPLHF.

This chain connects TRBV9 to TRBJ1-4; 9 bases fit TRBD1. Germline loops: CDR1 SGDLS, CDR2 YYNGEE. This CDR3 is built from 14 residues. After removal of 10 bases from V and 5 bases from J, the junction contained 9 bases not matched to a gene. The CDR3 reads CACVGDRVNEKLFF. DNA of the CDR3: TGTGCCTGCGTGGGGGACAGGGTAAATGAAAAACTGTTTTTT.

This clone was recorded once. The J gene is TRBJ2-2, the V gene TRBV27; D might be TRBD1 (5 bases). This CDR3 contains 17 residues. The germline gives CDR1 MNHEY, CDR2 SMNVEV (reference sequence). The germline V and J ends were trimmed by 7 bases and 0 bases, with 18 bases remaining between them. The CDR3 nucleotides read TGTGCCAGCAAACCACAGGTCGACGGATCGAACACCGGGGAGCTGTTTTTT. Its protein product is CASKPQVDGSNTGELFF.

The gene calls are TRBV28 and TRBJ1-4; D gene uncertain. From germline, CDR1 is MDHEN and CDR2 SYDVKM. The V end lost 6 bases, the J end lost 10 bases, and 9 bases lay between the germline ends. The CDR3 covers 11 residues. The CDR3 DNA reads TGTGCCAGCAGCGCCTCAGGAAAACTGTTTTTT. Translating gives CASSASGKLFF.

This clone was seen just once. The chain joins TRBV12-3 or TRBV12-4 to TRBJ1-5; D possibly corresponds to TRBD1 (5 bases). V lost 6 bases and J lost 7, with 13 bases in between. The length of the CDR3 is 13 residues. CDR3 DNA: TGTGCCAGCAGGACGGGGGAATGGCAGCCCCAGCATTTT. Protein sequence: CASRTGEWQPQHF.

The V and J genes are TRBV5-6 and TRBJ2-3, with TRBD2 matching over 13 bases. The V and J ends lost 1 base and 2 bases, in that order; junction bases with no gene match: 7. CDR3 size: 18 residues. Germline CDR1 SGHDT, CDR2 YYEEEE. The CDR3 nucleotides are TGTGCCAGCAGCTTGCCCATGGGGACTAGCGGGGTCACAGATACGCAGTATTTT. Translated, it gives CASSLPMGTSGVTDTQYF.

This chain links TRBV16 with TRBJ1-3; D ambiguous. Between the trimmed V and J ends, which lost 4 bases and 0 bases, there was a span of 19 bases. This CDR3 spans 18 amino acids. CDR1 is KGHSY, CDR2 FQNENV, per germline. The CDR3 here is CASSPRKDFVFSGNTIYF. CDR3 nucleotides: TGTGCCAGCAGCCCCCGCAAAGACTTTGTTTTCTCTGGAAACACCATATATTTT.

The rearrangement uses TRBV18 and TRBJ2-3, with D tentatively TRBD2 (5 bases). This CDR3 spans 12 amino acids. V shed 8 bases and J shed 4 bases, with 10 bases lying between them. Per germline, CDR1 KGHSH and CDR2 LQKENI. The CDR3 nucleotides read TGTGCCAGCAGCGATAGCGCAGATACGCAGTATTTT. This sequence encodes CASSDSADTQYF.

This chain connects TRBV5-8 to TRBJ2-7; 7 bases are shared with TRBD1. CDR1 is SGHTS, CDR2 YDEGEE, per germline. V dropped 0 bases and J dropped 2; count of bases not matched to a gene: 5. The CDR3 is 15 residues long. DNA for the CDR3: TGTGCCAGCAGCTTGGCACAGGGGCGGACCTACGAGCAGTACTTC. It encodes CASSLAQGRTYEQYF.